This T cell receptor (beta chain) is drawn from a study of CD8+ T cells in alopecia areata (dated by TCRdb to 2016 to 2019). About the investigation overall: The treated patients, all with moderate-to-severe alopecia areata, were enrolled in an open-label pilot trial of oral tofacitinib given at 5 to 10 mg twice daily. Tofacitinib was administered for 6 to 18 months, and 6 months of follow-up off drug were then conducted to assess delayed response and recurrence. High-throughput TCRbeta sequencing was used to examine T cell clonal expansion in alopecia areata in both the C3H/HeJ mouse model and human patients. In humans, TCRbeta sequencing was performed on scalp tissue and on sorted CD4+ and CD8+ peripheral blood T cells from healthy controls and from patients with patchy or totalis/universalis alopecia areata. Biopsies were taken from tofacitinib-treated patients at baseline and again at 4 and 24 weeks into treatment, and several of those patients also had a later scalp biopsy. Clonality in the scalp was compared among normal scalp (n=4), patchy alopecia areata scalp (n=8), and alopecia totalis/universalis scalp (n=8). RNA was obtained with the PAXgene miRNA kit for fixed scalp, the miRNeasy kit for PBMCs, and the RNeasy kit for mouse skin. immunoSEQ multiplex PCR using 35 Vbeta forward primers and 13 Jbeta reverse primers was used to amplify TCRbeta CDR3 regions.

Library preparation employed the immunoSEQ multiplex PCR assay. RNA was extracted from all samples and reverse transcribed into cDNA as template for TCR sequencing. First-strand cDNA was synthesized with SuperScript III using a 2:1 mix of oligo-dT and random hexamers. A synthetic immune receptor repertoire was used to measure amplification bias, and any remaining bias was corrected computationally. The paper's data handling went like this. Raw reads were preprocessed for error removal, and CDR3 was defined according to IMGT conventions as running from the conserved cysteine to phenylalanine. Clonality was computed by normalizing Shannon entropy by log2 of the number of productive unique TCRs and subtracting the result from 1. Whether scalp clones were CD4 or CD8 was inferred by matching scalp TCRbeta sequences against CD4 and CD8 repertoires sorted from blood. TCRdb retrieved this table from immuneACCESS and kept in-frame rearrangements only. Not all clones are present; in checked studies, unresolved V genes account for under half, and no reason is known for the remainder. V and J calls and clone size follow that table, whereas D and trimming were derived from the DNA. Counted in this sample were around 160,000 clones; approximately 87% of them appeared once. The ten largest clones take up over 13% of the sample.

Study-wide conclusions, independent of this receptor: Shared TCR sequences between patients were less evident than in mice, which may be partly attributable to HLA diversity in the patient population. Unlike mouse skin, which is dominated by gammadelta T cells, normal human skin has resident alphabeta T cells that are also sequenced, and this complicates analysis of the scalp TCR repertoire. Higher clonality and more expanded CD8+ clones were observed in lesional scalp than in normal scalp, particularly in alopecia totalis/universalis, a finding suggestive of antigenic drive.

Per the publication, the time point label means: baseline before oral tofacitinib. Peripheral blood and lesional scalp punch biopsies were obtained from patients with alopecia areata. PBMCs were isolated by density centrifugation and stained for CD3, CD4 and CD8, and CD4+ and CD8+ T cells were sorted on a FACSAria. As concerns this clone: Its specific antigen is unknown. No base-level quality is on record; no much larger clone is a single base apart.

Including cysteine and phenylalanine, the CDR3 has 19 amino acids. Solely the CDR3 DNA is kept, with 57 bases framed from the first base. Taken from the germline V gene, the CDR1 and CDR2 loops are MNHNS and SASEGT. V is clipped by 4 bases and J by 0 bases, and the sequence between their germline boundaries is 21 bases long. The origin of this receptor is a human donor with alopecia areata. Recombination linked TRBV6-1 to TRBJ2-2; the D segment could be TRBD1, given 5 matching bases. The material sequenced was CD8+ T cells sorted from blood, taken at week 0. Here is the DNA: TGTGCCAGCAGTGTTCACCGCTCAAGGGGTGCCCCGAACACCGGGGAGCTGTTTTTT. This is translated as CASSVHRSRGAPNTGELFF.